The next 32 T cell receptor beta chains were all read from a single sample in a study of T cells in Graves' hyperthyroidism and ophthalmopathy. RNA transcripts served as the template for amplifying TCR beta CDR3 regions. HTBI primers were the set used in a first-round RT-PCR of the TCR CDR3. MiXCR, run by TCRdb on the multiplex PCR reads, gives a single entry per CDR3 protein. The sample has roughly 500,000 distinct CDR3 sequences, approximately 23% seen once. Sequencing was performed on blood. These receptors were taken from a woman aged 70-85 years with Graves' ophthalmopathy.

The V gene is TRBV6-1, the J gene TRBJ1-1, with a tentative D call TRBD1 (5 bases). CDR3 length: 15 amino acids. V was pared by 2 bases and J by 0 bases, with 10 bases between. Germline-derived CDR1 and CDR2 are MNHNS and SASEGT. The CDR3 loop is CASSESGALNTEAFF. CDR3 bases: TGTGCCAGCAGTGAAAGCGGGGCCTTGAACACTGAAGCTTTCTTT.

There are a few counts of this clonotype. The chain combines TRBV7-9 with TRBJ2-1; D might be TRBD1 (6 bases). Germline V gene data show CDR1 as SEHNR and CDR2 as FQNEAQ (reference sequence). With 4 bases removed from V and 2 bases from J, the gap between germline ends came to 12 bases. The CDR3 has 15 amino acids. CDR3 DNA sequence: TGTGCCAGCAGCTACAGGGTAAGCACCTACAATGAGCAGTTCTTC. Amino acid sequence: CASSYRVSTYNEQFF.

This clonotype was seen many times. The chain joins TRBV20-1 to TRBJ1-2; 8 bases line up with TRBD1. J gave up 7 bases and V 4 bases, and 2 bases lay outside the gene matches. The CDR3 extends over 11 amino acids. The germline V gene encodes CDR1 DFQATT and CDR2 SNEGSKA (reference sequence). The CDR3 nucleotides are TGCAGTGCTACAGGGGGCCTTGGCTACACCTTC. Translating gives CSATGGLGYTF.

This clonotype was counted ten times or more. V gene TRBV7-2 combines with J gene TRBJ2-7; D not resolved. Germline V gene data show CDR1 as SGHTA and CDR2 as FQGNSA. V lost 5 bases, J lost 4 bases, and 15 bases lay in between. The CDR3 runs 14 residues. CDR3: CASSPGPPRYEQYF. For the CDR3, the DNA is TGTGCCAGCAGCCCCGGTCCCCCGAGGTACGAGCAGTACTTC.

The rearrangement uses TRBV27 and TRBJ2-7, with 13 bases identical to TRBD2. The germline CDR1 and CDR2 sequences are MNHEY and SMNVEV (reference sequence). The CDR3 covers 17 residues. V lost 2 bases to trimming and J lost 4 bases; unmatched junction nucleotides: 8. The CDR3 nucleotides are TGTGCCAGCAGTTTAAGAGGGACTAGCGGGATAAATTACGAGCAGTACTTC. It codes for CASSLRGTSGINYEQYF.

This clonotype was seen just once. This rearrangement joins TRBV5-5 to TRBJ1-5, with D perhaps matching TRBD1 (5 bases). The CDR3 sequence is 15 residues long. Trimming left V 4 bases short and J 3 bases short, with 14 bases between. Per the germline V gene, CDR1 is SGHKS and CDR2 is YYEKEE (reference sequence). This chain's CDR3 is CASSTVQGVNQPQHF. The CDR3 DNA follows: TGTGCCAGCAGCACCGTCCAGGGCGTCAATCAGCCCCAGCATTTT.

The CDR3 spells CSASQGALQANVLTF. The DNA of the CDR3 is TGCAGCGCCTCCCAGGGGGCGCTCCAGGCCAACGTCCTGACTTTC. The J gene is TRBJ2-6, the V gene TRBV29-1, with 8 nucleotides matching TRBD1. The CDR3 is made up of 15 amino acids. J was trimmed by 6 bases and V by 7 bases; bases with no gene match: 11. CDR1 SQVTM and CDR2 ANQGSEA come from the germline V gene.

The DNA for the CDR3 is TGTGCCAGCAGTTCGTTCCCGACGGGGTCAGATACGCAGTATTTT. Protein: CASSSFPTGSDTQYF. The V call is TRBV28, the J call TRBJ2-3; perhaps TRBD2 as D (5 bases). Germline V CDR1 and CDR2: MDHEN, SYDVKM. The CDR3 is 15 residues long. V lost 4 bases and J 4 bases, leaving 15 bases between the germline ends.

Details on this clonotype: A much bigger clone sits one base away, suggesting this may be a read error. The chain recombines TRBV28 with TRBJ2-1; TRBD1 matches 10 bases. The CDR3 has 16 residues. Germline V CDR1 and CDR2: MDHEN, SYDVKM. The DNA for the CDR3 is TGTGCCAGCAGTTTTAGGGGACAGGGGTTTGGCAATGCGCAGTTCTTC. Encoded protein: CASSFRGQGFGNAQFF.

This clonotype appeared a single time. A much larger clone differs from this one at a single base, so this may be a read error. The chain carries TRBV7-2 and TRBJ1-2; 9 nucleotides align to TRBD1. Germline CDR1 and CDR2: SGHTA and FQGNSA. The CDR3 sequence is 14 residues long. Here the CDR3 reads CANSLDRGDYGYTF. As DNA, the CDR3 is TGTGCCAACAGCTTAGACAGGGGGGACTATGGCTACACCTTC.

The J gene is TRBJ2-1, the V gene TRBV7-2, with a tentative D call TRBD2 (5 bases). Germline V gene lookup returns CDR1 SGHTA and CDR2 FQGNSA. Trimming shortened V by 5 bases and J by 10 bases, and 12 bases separated the two germline ends. The CDR3 is 12 residues long. CDR3 in amino acids: CASSPLVAEQFF. The DNA for the CDR3 is TGTGCCAGCAGCCCCTTAGTAGCGGAGCAGTTCTTC.

The CDR3 region is CAIKGGGGGPDTF. The DNA of the CDR3 is TGTGCCATCAAGGGAGGCGGGGGAGGACCGGATACCTTC. The V and J genes are TRBV10-3 and TRBJ1-2, with D perhaps matching TRBD1 (5 bases). This CDR3 has 13 residues. Germline V CDR1 and CDR2: ENHRY, SYGVKD. Trimming cost V 7 bases and J 14 bases, with 23 bases left between them.

This clonotype was observed a few times. The CDR3 DNA is TGTGCCAGTACTACAACAGGGGCGAGCACCGGGGAGCTGTTTTTT. Amino acids: CASTTTGASTGELFF. The rearrangement uses TRBV19 and TRBJ2-2; 7 bases align to TRBD1. Germline loops: CDR1 LNHDA, CDR2 SQIVND (reference sequence). V shed 7 bases and J 4 bases; nucleotides not matched to a gene: 9. This CDR3 contains 15 residues.

The chain couples TRBV7-9 to TRBJ2-3; D is undetermined. This CDR3 has 16 amino acids. V gave up 3 bases and J gave up 0 bases, with 13 bases separating them. In germline, CDR1 is SEHNR, CDR2 FQNEAQ (reference sequence). The CDR3: CASSFPATSSTDTQYF. The CDR3 nucleotides are TGTGCCAGCAGCTTCCCAGCGACCTCTAGCACAGATACGCAGTATTTT. Full variable domain (missing parts from reference TRBV7-9 and TRBJ2-3): DTGVSQNPRHKITKRGQNVTFRCDPISEHNRLYWYRQTLGQGPEFLTYFQNEAQLEKSRLLSDRFSAERPKGSFSTLEIQRTEQGDSAMYLCASSFPATSSTDTQYFGPGTRLTVL.

With regard to this clonotype: This may come from a read error, since a much larger clone is one base off. The gene calls are TRBV2 and TRBJ1-1, with D tentatively TRBD1 (5 bases). The CDR3 loop spans 13 amino acids. V was shortened by 5 bases and J by 6 bases, with 13 bases between the two germline ends. Germline values: CDR1 SNHLY, CDR2 FYNNEI. This CDR3 is CASSSGPLAEAFF. DNA of the CDR3: TGTGCCAGCAGTTCGGGACCGTTAGCTGAAGCTTTCTTT.

This clonotype was seen ten or more times. V and J are TRBV20-1 and TRBJ2-3; D not resolved. CDR3 size: 13 residues. Germline V CDR1 and CDR2: DFQATT, SNEGSKA (reference sequence). V lost 0 bases, J lost 0 bases, and 4 bases lay in between. The CDR3 reads CSAREDSTDTQYF. The CDR3 bases are TGCAGTGCTAGAGAGGACAGCACAGATACGCAGTATTTT.

Ten or more counts support this clonotype. The V and J genes are TRBV7-2 and TRBJ2-1, with 13 bases that match TRBD2. This CDR3 has 14 residues. In germline, CDR1 is SGHTA, CDR2 FQGNSA. J was trimmed by 6 bases and V by 9 bases; bases with no gene match: 5. CDR3 nucleotides: TGTGCCAGTGCGGGACTAGCGGGACCCAATGAGCAGTTCTTC. It is translated as CASAGLAGPNEQFF.

This clonotype has ten or more counts. V is TRBV12-3 or TRBV12-4 and J is TRBJ1-6; 7 positions match TRBD1. The CDR3 covers 15 residues. J was trimmed by 7 bases and V by 6 bases; bases with no gene match: 9. CDR3 in DNA: TGTGCCAGCAGACCATCCGGGACAGAGAATTCACCCCTCCACTTT. As protein: CASRPSGTENSPLHF.

The sample holds a few counts of this clonotype. This CDR3 is CSVVNRARTDTQYF. The DNA of the CDR3 is TGCAGCGTTGTAAACCGGGCACGCACAGATACGCAGTATTTT. V usage is TRBV29-1 and J usage is TRBJ2-3, with no clear D. The CDR3 spans 14 residues. V shed 4 bases and J shed 1 base, with 12 bases lying between them. The germline V gene has CDR1 SQVTM and CDR2 ANQGSEA.

The rearrangement joins TRBV3-1 to TRBJ2-1; D perhaps matches TRBD2 (6 bases). The ends were cut back, 2 bases at V and 13 bases at J, with 15 bases in the middle. The CDR3 spans 13 residues. Germline V gene lookup returns CDR1 LGHDT and CDR2 YNNKEL (reference sequence). The CDR3 coding sequence is TGTGCCAGCAGCCAACAAGGCCGGGACTTTCAGTTCTTC. Protein sequence: CASSQQGRDFQFF.

This chain links TRBV19 with TRBJ1-6; tentative D call: TRBD1 (5 bases). The germline V gene has CDR1 LNHDA and CDR2 SQIVND (reference sequence). The germline V and J ends were trimmed by 3 bases and 9 bases, with 9 bases remaining between them. The CDR3 length is 13 residues. CDR3 bases: TGTGCCAGTAGTATCTTGGGGGTTTCACCCCTCCACTTT. The encoded protein is CASSILGVSPLHF.

This clonotype showed up just a few times. CDR3 sequence reads: CASRTGQYNEQFF. CDR3 sequence (DNA): TGCGCCAGCAGAACGGGACAGTACAATGAGCAGTTCTTC. The chain uses TRBV5-1 and TRBJ2-1; 7 nucleotides align to TRBD1. Losses at the gene ends were 5 bases for V and 4 bases for J; bases not matched to a gene: 3. Looked up from germline, CDR1 is SGHRS and CDR2 is YFSETQ. The CDR3 consists of 13 residues.

There are a few counts of this clonotype. The J gene is TRBJ1-2, the V gene TRBV20-1; 9 bases map to TRBD1. Trimming removed 3 bases from V and 3 bases from J; junction bases left unmatched: 8. This CDR3 has 15 residues. Germline V gene data show CDR1 as DFQATT and CDR2 as SNEGSKA (reference sequence). CDR3 in amino acids: CSASGGTGQDYGYTF. DNA for the CDR3: TGCAGTGCTAGCGGAGGGACAGGGCAAGACTATGGCTACACCTTC.

As concerns this clonotype: The junction and the germline gene differ at one end; a read error may be behind it. This chain connects TRBV10-2 to TRBJ1-2; 7 positions match TRBD1. This CDR3 has 17 residues. In germline, CDR1 is WSHSY, CDR2 SAAADI. The CDR3 sequence is CASSESPRGEGANGYTF. The DNA for the CDR3 is TGCGCCAGCAGCGAGTCGCCCCGTGGAGAGGGGGCGAATGGCTACACCTTC.

The V call is TRBV5-1, the J call TRBJ2-1; TRBD2 matches 13 bases. Unmatched junction bases numbered 7, after V lost 4 bases and J lost 9 bases. Germline V gene sequence: CDR1 SGHRS, CDR2 YFSETQ. The CDR3 runs to 15 residues. CDR3 nucleotides: TGCGCCAGCAGCCTCGGACTAGCGGGAGAAGTTGAGCAGTTCTTC. Protein product: CASSLGLAGEVEQFF.

This clonotype occurred a few times. The rearrangement joins TRBV28 to TRBJ1-2; D perhaps matches TRBD1 (5 bases). Looked up from germline, CDR1 is MDHEN and CDR2 is SYDVKM. This CDR3 contains 14 residues. Trimming left V 6 bases short and J 4 bases short, with 15 bases between. CDR3 nucleotides: TGTGCCAGCAGCCCCCTGGGGCAGGGCTATGGCTACACCTTC. This sequence encodes CASSPLGQGYGYTF.

The chain links TRBV6-9 to TRBJ2-7, with D hard to call. The CDR3 spans 17 residues. Germline lookup yields CDR1 MNHGY and CDR2 SVAAGI. Trimming pared 3 bases from V and 2 bases from J, leaving 20 bases between. CDR3 coding DNA: TGTGCCAGCAGTTACTTAAGCCCCTTCGACAACCCCTACGAGCAGTACTTC. Translated, it gives CASSYLSPFDNPYEQYF.

This chain uses TRBV12-5 with TRBJ1-5; D may be TRBD1 (5 bases). This CDR3 has 13 amino acids. Germline CDR1 and CDR2: LGHNT and FRNRAP. The germline V and J ends were trimmed by 3 bases and 7 bases, with 10 bases remaining between them. CDR3 bases: TGTGCTAGTGGTTTACAGGTTAGACAGCCCCAGCATTTT. Translating it yields CASGLQVRQPQHF.

This clonotype was recorded at least ten times. The V and J genes are TRBV12-3 or TRBV12-4 and TRBJ2-1; the match to TRBD1 covers 9 bases. This CDR3 is built from 15 residues. V shed 1 base and J 5 bases; nucleotides not matched to a gene: 3. The CDR3 sequence is CASSLGDRDNNEQFF. CDR3 in DNA: TGTGCCAGCAGTTTAGGGGACAGGGACAACAATGAGCAGTTCTTC.

This clonotype was seen many times. The chain couples TRBV6-1 to TRBJ1-1, with 7 bases fitting TRBD1. The CDR3 covers 15 residues. From germline, CDR1 is MNHNS and CDR2 SASEGT. V lost 4 bases, J lost 0 bases, and 5 bases stayed unmatched. In DNA, the CDR3 is TGTGCCAGCAGTGCCTCGACAGGGTTGAACACTGAAGCTTTCTTT. Its translation is CASSASTGLNTEAFF.

This clonotype was counted only a few times. The chain combines TRBV20-1 with TRBJ1-1, with 8 positions matching TRBD1. Germline CDR1 is DFQATT and CDR2 is SNEGSKA (reference sequence). The CDR3 length is 16 residues. Trimming at V came to 5 bases and at J to 1 base, leaving 12 bases not matched to a gene. The CDR3 region has the DNA TGCAGTGCTCTAGGACAGGGAGGTTTGGGGAACACTGAAGCTTTCTTT. This sequence encodes CSALGQGGLGNTEAFF.

This clonotype was observed a single time. This may be a read error: a much more frequent sequence differs by one nucleotide. This chain's CDR3 is CASSEYDQPQHF. In DNA, the CDR3 is TGTGCCAGCAGTGAATACGATCAGCCCCAGCATTTT. The chain is built from TRBV6-1 and TRBJ1-5; D is ambiguous. Germline loops: CDR1 MNHNS, CDR2 SASEGT. There are 12 residues in the CDR3. Trimming removed 2 bases from V and 5 bases from J, with 4 bases in between.